This T cell receptor (beta chain) derives from a study of blood T cells in healthy people across ages. Of note for this clonotype: Its antigen is not known.

The second PCR ran about 6 to 12 cycles with a sample-barcoded 5' primer and J-beta primers. One entry per CDR3 protein, called by TCRdb with MiXCR from the 5' RACE reads. The table lists just over 1 million distinct CDR3 sequences, more than 35% of them singletons. General study points: Estimates drawn from one million T cells were deemed to understate diversity. Per million T cells, the diversity of TCR beta decreased roughly linearly as age advanced. Naive T cell percentage by flow cytometry tracked strongly with beta diversity.

The ends were cut back, 7 bases at V and 0 bases at J, with 22 bases in the middle. The length of the CDR3 is 17 residues. CDR1 is SGHDT, CDR2 YYEEEE, per germline. Donors were systemically healthy Caucasian individuals from Russia aged about 6 to 95 years. This sequence originates from an older woman in good health. Sequencing input: blood. The chain has TRBV5-6 and TRBJ1-2, with a tentative D call TRBD1 (6 bases). The CDR3 coding sequence is TGTGCCAGCGTACGGGGGCCCACAGGGAAGACTAACTATGGCTACACCTTC. Residues: CASVRGPTGKTNYGYTF.